This TCR beta chain was sequenced for a study of control samples from healthy donors and cancer patients. The CDR3 is 14 amino acids. J was trimmed by 7 bases and V by 5 bases; bases with no gene match: 5. The germline V gene encodes CDR1 SGHVS and CDR2 FQNEAQ. Assay: immunoSEQ multiplex PCR; the TCRdb copy retains only in-frame clones and omits some. The table has about 190,000 clones, approximately 90% seen once. The clonotype was recovered from a man aged 25 to 45 in good health. The gene calls are TRBV7-8 and TRBJ1-4; 9 bases are a match to TRBD1. The sample was blood. The CDR3 reads CASSPGQGSEKLFF. CDR3 DNA: TGTGCCAGCAGCCCCGGACAGGGGAGTGAAAAACTGTTTTTT.